This entry is about one T cell receptor (beta chain). Its antigen remains unidentified. The primer mix had 60 Vbeta and 13 Jbeta primers. Assay used: immunoSEQ multiplex PCR; TCRdb lists only in-frame clones, some missing. There are nearly 200,000 clones in the sample; roughly three quarters occur only once, and about 0.37% lies in the top ten. This CDR3 region has 15 residues. Germline CDR1 SEHNR, CDR2 FQNEAQ (reference sequence). The V segment lost 10 bases and the J segment 3 bases; nucleotides outside the gene matches: 11. These data originate in a study of cytomegalovirus exposure and HLA in healthy donors. Study results and caveats: In an earlier analysis, about 87% or about 30%: the productive usage of most TCR beta V segments. 16,951 TCR beta sequences were associated with HLA alleles at 0.05 false discovery rate in a later analysis.

This TCR derives from a male donor in good health and CMV-seropositive. The chain combines TRBV7-9 with TRBJ1-5; 8 bases line up with TRBD1. The material sequenced was PBMCs. CDR3 amino acids: CATTPGQGINQPQHF. The CDR3 DNA reads as TGTGCCACCACCCCCGGACAGGGAATCAATCAGCCCCAGCATTTT.